Shown below are 32 T cell receptor beta chains from a single sample sequenced in a study of shared clonotypes between healthy human individuals (dated by TCRdb to 2018 to 2021). Library preparation was by the immunoSEQ multiplex PCR assay. Not all clones reach the TCRdb copy of this immuneACCESS table, which keeps in-frame sequences only. Checked studies attribute under half of the gap to unresolved V genes and leave the rest unexplained. In this sample the table shows about 2.1 million clones, about 94% of which occur a single time. Together, the top ten hold approximately 1.6% of the sample. CD8 naive samples consisted of CD45RO-negative cells that were positively selected for CCR7, yielding a CD45RA+CCR7+ population without TemRA cells. The sequenced sample consisted of naive CD8+ T cells from PBMCs. The intended sense of this specimen's cell subset or site label: CD45RA+CCR7+. All receptors derive from a man aged 18-30 years in good health. Some clones in this sample may be carry-over from other donors' samples.

This chain joins TRBV29-1 and TRBJ2-2; 11 bases agree with TRBD2. The V gene end was trimmed by 8 bases and the J gene end by 6 bases; junction bases not matched to a gene: 17. The CDR3 runs to 17 residues. Germline lookup yields CDR1 SQVTM and CDR2 ANQGSEA. Written as DNA, the CDR3 is TGCAGCATCCAGGGGGTACTAGCGGGAGCTTGGGCCGGGGAGCTGTTTTTT. It yields the protein CSIQGVLAGAWAGELFF.

A few counts support this clone. Germline is not matched at one junction end, which may reflect a read error. This chain connects TRBV28 to TRBJ2-5, with a tentative D call TRBD2 (6 bases). CDR1 and CDR2 from the germline V gene are MDHEN and SYDVKM. The CDR3 totals 16 residues. This chain's CDR3 is CASSPSVFGASKSENF. In nucleotides, the CDR3 is TGTGCCAGCAGTCCTAGCGTGTTCGGTGCCAGCAAGTCTGAGAACTTC.

Concerning this clone: The sample contains more than one DNA sequence encoding this CDR3. The V call is TRBV15, the J call TRBJ2-7, with no clear D. Deletions cut 0 bases from V and 0 bases from J, with 6 bases between. The CDR3 sequence is 14 residues long. Germline V gene lookup returns CDR1 LNHNV and CDR2 YYDKDF (reference sequence). CDR3 protein: CATSRDRDSYEQYF. In DNA form, the CDR3 reads TGTGCCACCAGCAGAGATCGCGACTCCTACGAGCAGTACTTC.

As concerns this clone: Since a much larger clone is just one base distant, this may be a read error. V gene TRBV5-8 combines with J gene TRBJ2-7; the D is unclear. The CDR3 extends over 11 amino acids. Trimming shortened V by 2 bases and J by 3 bases, and 3 bases separated the two germline ends. Germline V gene sequence: CDR1 SGHTS, CDR2 YDEGEE. CDR3 protein: CASSFNYEQYF. CDR3 bases: TGTGCCAGCAGCTTCAACTACGAGCAGTACTTC. Full variable domain (outside the CDR3, taken from reference TRBV5-8 and TRBJ2-7): EAGVTQSPTHLIKTRGQQATLRCSPISGHTSVYWYQQALGLGLQFLLWYDEGEERNRGNFPPRFSGRQFPNYSSELNVNALELEDSALYLCASSFNYEQYFGPGTRLTVT.

The chain combines TRBV4-1 with TRBJ1-1; D unresolved. Trimming cost V 4 bases and J 4 bases, with 16 bases left between them. Germline-derived CDR1 and CDR2 are MGHRA and YSYEKL. There are 15 residues in the CDR3. The CDR3 protein is CASSRRTDAGTEAFF. The CDR3 DNA sequence: TGCGCCAGCAGCCGACGGACGGACGCGGGCACTGAAGCTTTCTTT.

The chain uses TRBV18 and TRBJ2-3, with TRBD2 matching 11 bases. With V trimmed by 6 bases and J by 3 bases, 23 bases remained unmatched. The CDR3 spans 21 residues. CDR1 and CDR2 from the germline V gene are KGHSH and LQKENI. CDR3 nucleotides: TGTGCCAGCTCCGAAATGGGCCTAGCGGGAGGTCGGATAAGTAGGACAGATACGCAGTATTTT. It codes for CASSEMGLAGGRISRTDTQYF.

This clone was counted once. The V call is TRBV5-6, the J call TRBJ1-2; 7 nucleotides align to TRBD1. There are 18 residues in the CDR3. Looked up from germline, CDR1 is SGHDT and CDR2 is YYEEEE. J gave up 0 bases and V 0 bases, and 11 bases lay outside the gene matches. CDR3 sequence reads: CASSLEKTGTVTNYGYTF. DNA for the CDR3: TGTGCCAGCAGCTTGGAAAAGACCGGGACAGTGACTAACTATGGCTACACCTTC.

This chain connects TRBV7-6 to TRBJ1-3; D ambiguous. The CDR3 spans 16 residues. CDR1 SGHVS and CDR2 FNYEAQ come from the germline V gene. V was pared by 0 bases and J by 3 bases, with 12 bases between. The CDR3 loop is CASSLAGRVGGNTIYF. The DNA of the CDR3 is TGTGCCAGCAGCTTAGCGGGAAGGGTTGGTGGAAACACCATATATTTT.

This chain connects TRBV30 to TRBJ1-1; possibly TRBD1 for D (5 bases). In germline, CDR1 is GTSNPN, CDR2 SVGIG (reference sequence). V lost 4 bases and J lost 4, with 13 bases in between. The CDR3 length is 13 residues. CDR3: CAWIRGLGTEAFF. CDR3 sequence (DNA): TGTGCCTGGATTAGGGGATTGGGCACTGAAGCTTTCTTT.

The J gene is TRBJ2-7, the V gene TRBV28; 7 bases map to TRBD1. This CDR3 comprises 15 residues. J lost 3 bases, V lost 4 bases, and 9 bases had no gene match. Germline V gene lookup returns CDR1 MDHEN and CDR2 SYDVKM. This CDR3 is CASSYQGVTNYEQYF. The CDR3 DNA follows: TGTGCCAGCAGTTACCAGGGGGTTACAAACTACGAGCAGTACTTC.

This chain joins TRBV9 and TRBJ2-7; TRBD2 agrees at 7 bases. The germline V gene encodes CDR1 SGDLS and CDR2 YYNGEE. The CDR3 contains 16 residues. The V segment lost 4 bases and the J segment 2 bases; nucleotides outside the gene matches: 12. CDR3 region: CASSPLGGMGAYEQYF. The CDR3 DNA is TGTGCCAGCAGCCCCCTGGGAGGGATGGGAGCCTACGAGCAGTACTTC. Supplemented by reference TRBV9 and TRBJ2-7, the full variable domain reads DSGVTQTPKHLITATGQRVTLRCSPRSGDLSVYWYQQSLDQGLQFLIQYYNGEERAKGNILERFSAQQFPDLHSELNLSSLELGDSALYFCASSPLGGMGAYEQYFGPGTRLTVT.

In this sample, this clone turned up once. This chain connects TRBV2 to TRBJ2-5, with D possibly matching TRBD1 (5 bases). The CDR3 extends over 13 amino acids. Germline CDR1 is SNHLY and CDR2 is FYNNEI. Trimming left V 5 bases short and J 6 bases short, with 13 bases between. CDR3 sequence: CASSRVDRQTQYF. CDR3 bases: TGTGCCAGCAGTAGGGTAGACAGACAGACCCAGTACTTC.

The chain is built from TRBV5-1 and TRBJ2-7, with 7 bases lining up with TRBD2. Germline loops: CDR1 SGHRS, CDR2 YFSETQ. With V trimmed by 0 bases and J by 7 bases, 13 bases remained unmatched. The CDR3 is 16 amino acids. This chain's CDR3 is CASSLARLGDGGEQYF. The CDR3 nucleotides are TGCGCCAGCAGCTTGGCCCGGCTGGGGGACGGGGGGGAGCAGTACTTC.

As concerns this clone: Other nucleotide sequences in the sample specify the same CDR3. This rearrangement joins TRBV27 to TRBJ2-1; no definite D call. With 1 base removed from V and 5 bases from J, the gap between germline ends came to 6 bases. This CDR3 is 13 amino acids long. CDR1 is MNHEY, CDR2 SMNVEV, per germline (reference sequence). Here the CDR3 reads CASSLFRNNEQFF. In nucleotides, the CDR3 is TGTGCCAGCAGTTTATTCCGAAACAATGAGCAGTTCTTC.

The chain combines TRBV6-1 with TRBJ1-1; tentative D call: TRBD1 (5 bases). This CDR3 contains 14 residues. V lost 2 bases and J 4 bases, leaving 11 bases between the germline ends. Germline V CDR1 and CDR2: MNHNS, SASEGT. The CDR3 protein is CASSEWTGGTEAFF. The CDR3 coding sequence is TGTGCCAGCAGTGAATGGACTGGGGGCACTGAAGCTTTCTTT.

The chain combines TRBV7-7 with TRBJ2-1; tentative D call: TRBD1 (5 bases). In germline, CDR1 is SSHAT, CDR2 FNYEAQ (reference sequence). Trimming removed 1 base from V and 4 bases from J, with 14 bases in between. The CDR3 is made up of 16 amino acids. In DNA, the CDR3 is TGTGCCAGCAGCTTAGTTCCCGACAGAAATTACAATGAGCAGTTCTTC. Amino acid sequence: CASSLVPDRNYNEQFF.

The chain employs TRBV28 and TRBJ1-5; TRBD1 agrees at 7 bases. V was clipped by 6 bases and J by 9 bases; unmatched bases: 11. The CDR3 runs to 14 residues. In germline, CDR1 is MDHEN, CDR2 SYDVKM. CDR3 sequence (DNA): TGTGCCAGCAGAGGACAGGATCCATGGGGGCCCCAGCATTTT. Protein sequence: CASRGQDPWGPQHF.

The V and J genes are TRBV7-2 and TRBJ1-1; 7 bases align to TRBD1. CDR3 size: 15 residues. The J segment lost 3 bases and the V segment lost 4 bases, leaving 8 bases of the junction unmatched. Germline V gene sequence: CDR1 SGHTA, CDR2 FQGNSA. In DNA, the CDR3 is TGTGCCAGCAGCTCCGGGGGAGGGGGCCACACTGAAGCTTTCTTT. It translates to CASSSGGGGHTEAFF.

V usage is TRBV28 and J usage is TRBJ2-2; 8 bases are shared with TRBD2. The CDR3 consists of 16 residues. V shed 5 bases, J shed 7 bases, and the junction held 12 bases outside the gene matches. Germline V gene sequence: CDR1 MDHEN, CDR2 SYDVKM. The CDR3 loop reads CASSPSQRELGGELFF. CDR3 sequence (DNA): TGTGCCAGCAGTCCCAGCCAGCGGGAGTTAGGCGGGGAGCTGTTTTTT.

The chain uses TRBV7-6 and TRBJ2-3, with TRBD1 identical over 7 bases. Germline loops: CDR1 SGHVS, CDR2 FNYEAQ. The V gene end was trimmed by 2 bases and the J gene end by 3 bases; junction bases not matched to a gene: 5. There are 15 residues in the CDR3. The chain's CDR3 is CASSLPRQGTDTQYF. CDR3 DNA: TGTGCCAGCAGCTTACCTCGACAGGGAACAGATACGCAGTATTTT.

V gene TRBV28 combines with J gene TRBJ1-4; perhaps TRBD1 as D (5 bases). Germline V gene lookup returns CDR1 MDHEN and CDR2 SYDVKM. The CDR3 is made up of 12 amino acids. V lost 8 bases to trimming and J lost 5 bases, with 9 bases between them. Written as DNA, the CDR3 is TGTGCCAGCCGGGACTGGAATGAAAAACTGTTTTTT. Protein sequence: CASRDWNEKLFF.

The V and J genes are TRBV13 and TRBJ1-4; 7 bases match TRBD1. This CDR3 region has 16 residues. Looked up from germline, CDR1 is PRHDT and CDR2 is FYEKMQ (reference sequence). Trimming removed 4 bases from V and 7 bases from J; junction bases left unmatched: 12. CDR3 nucleotides: TGTGCCAGCAGCTCCCTTGACAGGGCTTCTAGTGAAAAACTGTTTTTT. Its protein product is CASSSLDRASSEKLFF.

This chain connects TRBV6-6 to TRBJ2-5; no definite D call. Gene TRBJ2-7 matches the end of the DNA better, so the J call may be wrong. Looked up from germline, CDR1 is MNHNY and CDR2 is SVGAGI (reference sequence). The CDR3 consists of 13 residues. The CDR3 bases are TGTGCCAGCAGTTACGGGGTTATCGGCGAGCAGTACTTC. It encodes CASSYGVIGEQYF.

The V call is TRBV19, the J call TRBJ1-5, with D perhaps TRBD1 (6 bases). V lost 5 bases and J 3 bases, leaving 14 bases between the germline ends. Germline V CDR1 and CDR2: LNHDA, SQIVND (reference sequence). The CDR3 loop spans 15 amino acids. In DNA, the CDR3 is TGTGCCAGTAGTCCCGCGACAGGCATCAATCAGCCCCAGCATTTT. It codes for CASSPATGINQPQHF.

Here the CDR3 DNA reads TGTGCCAGTAGTCCCTGGAGGGAGGATCAGCCCCAGCATTTT. Protein product: CASSPWREDQPQHF. The rearrangement uses TRBV19 and TRBJ1-5; no clear D gene. CDR3 size: 14 residues. Germline lookup yields CDR1 LNHDA and CDR2 SQIVND (reference sequence). V was cut by 5 bases and J by 5 bases, with 13 bases left in between.

This chain connects TRBV21-1 to TRBJ2-1; the D call of TRBD2 is as the table states it, not checked on the DNA. TRBV21-1 is termed a pseudogene. The CDR3 is made up of 16 amino acids. DNA for the CDR3: TGTGCCAGCAGCAAAGTTTCTAGCGGGGCCTACAATGAGCAGTTCTTC. Amino acids: CASSKVSSGAYNEQFF.

The DNA of the CDR3 is TGTGCCAGCAGCCTGGGGACCGTAAACAATGAGCAGTTCTTC. The encoded protein is CASSLGTVNNEQFF. V usage is TRBV14 and J usage is TRBJ2-1; D tentatively fits TRBD1 or TRBD2 (5 bases each). Germline CDR1 SGHDN, CDR2 FVKESK. V was shortened by 4 bases and J by 5 bases, with 12 bases between the two germline ends. The CDR3 length is 14 residues. The whole variable domain, filled in from reference TRBV14 and TRBJ2-1, reads EAGVTQFPSHSVIEKGQTVTLRCDPISGHDNLYWYRRVMGKEIKFLLHFVKESKQDESGMPNNRFLAERTGGTYSTLKVQPAELEDSGVYFCASSLGTVNNEQFFGPGTRLTVL.

The CDR3 nucleotides are TGCAGCGTTCCGGACAGGGGGCCCCATGAGCAGTTCTTC. This gives the protein CSVPDRGPHEQFF. The gene calls are TRBV29-1 and TRBJ2-1; 11 nucleotides agree with TRBD1. Germline lookup yields CDR1 SQVTM and CDR2 ANQGSEA. The trim removed 5 bases at V and 8 bases at J, leaving 5 bases unmatched. There are 13 residues in the CDR3.

The V and J genes are TRBV7-9 and TRBJ2-7, with a possible D match to TRBD1 (6 bases). The V and J ends lost 6 bases and 4 bases respectively, with 16 bases between them. From germline, CDR1 is SEHNR and CDR2 FQNEAQ (reference sequence). CDR3 length equals 14 residues. The CDR3 region is CASSLQGWGYEQYF. The CDR3 DNA sequence: TGTGCCAGCAGTCTACAGGGTTGGGGGTACGAGCAGTACTTC.

The CDR3 DNA sequence: TGTGCCAGCAGCTTATGGGACAGGGTTTGGGGGGCCAACGTCCTGACTTTC. It encodes CASSLWDRVWGANVLTF. J is TRBJ2-6 and V is TRBV13; 9 nucleotides match TRBD1. The germline V gene encodes CDR1 PRHDT and CDR2 FYEKMQ (reference sequence). The CDR3 contains 17 residues. V gave up 2 bases and J gave up 4 bases; unmatched junction bases: 6.

The V call is TRBV27, the J call TRBJ2-7, with TRBD2 matching over 13 bases. Per the germline V gene, CDR1 is MNHEY and CDR2 is SMNVEV (reference sequence). V lost 5 bases, J lost 0 bases, and 16 bases stayed unmatched. This CDR3 contains 20 residues. CDR3: CASSPGGLLAGGPGSYEQYF. The CDR3 DNA is TGTGCCAGCAGTCCAGGGGGCCTACTAGCGGGAGGGCCGGGCTCCTACGAGCAGTACTTC.

This clone was picked up one time. At the DNA level, this CDR3 is encoded by other sequences in the same sample as well. The gene calls are TRBV27 and TRBJ2-1; D not resolved. CDR1 is MNHEY, CDR2 SMNVEV, per germline (reference sequence). Between the trimmed V and J ends, which lost 0 bases and 7 bases, there was a span of 7 bases. The CDR3 loop spans 13 amino acids. The CDR3 here is CASSLSGRNEQFF. The CDR3 DNA is TGTGCCAGCAGTTTATCTGGCAGGAATGAGCAGTTCTTC.